This T cell receptor (beta chain) comes out of a study of beta chain features in type 1 diabetes. Study overall: Taken together, all samples contributed fewer than 110 million examined sorted cells.

V lost 4 bases and J lost 2, with 11 bases in between. CDR3 length: 14 residues. CDR1 and CDR2 (germline): KGHSH, LQKENI. As regards this clone: What it binds is unknown.

CD45RO/CCR7/CD25/CD127/CD95/CD27 staining was used to isolate CD4+ naive, central memory, regulatory and stem cell-like memory cells by sorting. Every bit of the isolated RNA underwent reverse transcription, so sequencing read expressed TCRB transcripts. Clones were sequenced by immunoSEQ multiplex PCR, and TCRdb holds only the in-frame ones, with some missing. The sample contains roughly 100,000 clones, 25% to 35% of which appear only once. General study findings and limits: TCRB CDR3 length was moderately but significantly reduced in all four CD4+ subsets of Type 1 diabetes patients. VDJ junctions in type 1 diabetes patients carried more deletions and fewer insertions. Patients' naive, central memory and regulatory TCRB repertoires appeared more alike than those of healthy donors.

The sequencing input was central memory CD4+ T cells from blood. The receptor comes from a woman aged 18-29 years with type 1 diabetes. This chain connects TRBV18 to TRBJ2-5; possible D gene TRBD2, 6 bases. The CDR3 reads CASSRTGEQETQYF. The CDR3 bases are TGTGCCAGCTCACGTACGGGAGAACAAGAGACCCAGTACTTC.